The 2 T cell receptor beta chains listed next were all sequenced from one sample in a study of OX40 agonist ivuxolimab in advanced cancers. Using immunoSEQ multiplex PCR, the repertoire was profiled, and TCRdb retains in-frame clones only, with some absent. The sample gives 80,000 to 100,000 clones, 80% to 90% of which show up once; around 0.3% is in the top ten. The sample consisted of CD4+ or CD8+ T cells sorted from blood, taken in a trial of the OX40 agonist ivuxolimab. The receptors stem from an adult with an advanced solid tumor such as melanoma, head and neck, liver or kidney cancer.

The genes are TRBV6-4 and TRBJ1-5; weak D call: TRBD1 (6 bases). With 2 bases removed from V and 7 bases from J, the gap between germline ends came to 9 bases. The CDR3 totals 13 residues. Germline V gives CDR1 MRHNA, CDR2 SNTAGT. The CDR3 is CASSDEQGQPQHF. In DNA, the CDR3 is TGTGCCAGCAGTGACGAACAGGGACAGCCCCAGCATTTT.

For the CDR3, the DNA is TGCAGCGTTGTAGTGGCAGATGAAGCTTTCTTT. Its protein is CSVVVADEAFF. The chain employs TRBV29-1 and TRBJ1-1; no reliable D call. The V end was cut by 4 bases, the J end by 7 bases, with 10 bases between. The CDR3 consists of 11 residues. Germline values: CDR1 SQVTM, CDR2 ANQGSEA.